The sequence of this T cell receptor (beta chain) was determined in a study of post-analysis software for immune sequencing data. In the study overall: Recorded subtypes: relapsing-remitting, secondary progressive, progressive-relapsing; some patients unannotated. General study findings and limits: Controls had significantly higher normalized Chao1 diversity than multiple sclerosis patients. Same-batch preparations were strongly co-clustered by F measure. Five or six TRBV segments were more frequent in patients than controls; TRBV5-6, TRBV5-1 and TRBV20-1 belonged to this group.

Worth noting for this clonotype: Its target is unknown.

Carried by the TCR beta cDNA libraries were unique molecular identifiers. Once roughly 0.9 to 10 million T cells were used, roughly 500,000 cDNA molecules resulted. TCRdb redid the calling of the PCR reads with MiXCR, one entry per CDR3 protein. The table records more than 450,000 distinct CDR3 sequences, 44% of them present only once. V shed 1 base and J shed 2 bases, with 8 bases lying between them. The germline CDR1 and CDR2 sequences are DFQATT and SNEGSKA (reference sequence). The CDR3 is 13 amino acids. The clonotype was recovered from a girl under 18 with multiple sclerosis. Material: blood. The chain combines TRBV20-1 with TRBJ1-1; D might be TRBD1 (5 bases). CDR3 residues: CSARGDSNTEAFF. The CDR3 nucleotides read TGCAGTGCTAGAGGTGACAGCAACACTGAAGCTTTCTTT.